Detailed here is one T cell receptor (beta chain). This record belongs to a study of blood T cell repertoires in COVID-19. In the original processing: Estimation of nucleated cell counts was performed using reference gene primer amplification. The repertoire was sequenced with immunoSEQ multiplex PCR; TCRdb's copy has only in-frame clones and lacks some. Clone size and the V and J calls come from that table; the DNA yielded D and trimming. The table has approximately 280,000 clones, around 89% seen once; the top ten hold about 1.7%. The CDR3 runs 14 residues. The junction had 7 bases not matched to a gene; V was cut back by 5 bases and J by 2 bases. In germline, CDR1 is GTSNPN, CDR2 SVGIG (reference sequence).

Material for sequencing was PBMCs or T cells enriched from blood (not recorded which). The rearrangement uses TRBV30 and TRBJ2-7, with TRBD1 matching 9 bases. This sequence was found in a woman younger than 35 with acute COVID-19. CDR3 DNA sequence: TGTGCCTGGGAACACAGGGGGCGCACCTACGAGCAGTACTTC. It codes for CAWEHRGRTYEQYF.